One and the same sample provided the 8 T cell receptor beta chains below, sequenced in a study of shared clonotypes between healthy human individuals. Data came from immunoSEQ multiplex PCR; TCRdb stores just in-frame clones and leaves some out. The repertoire holds around 350,000 clones, about 73% seen once, with about 9.4% in the top ten. Source material: memory CD4+ T cells sorted from blood. The subset was: CD45RA-negative fraction. All receptors derive from a man aged 30-40 years in good health.

The V call is TRBV6-5, the J call TRBJ1-1, with D possibly being TRBD1 (5 bases). V lost 9 bases and J 6 bases, leaving 17 bases between the germline ends. Per the germline V gene, CDR1 is MNHEY and CDR2 is SVGAGI. The CDR3 totals 13 residues. The CDR3 reads CASKVDGGAEAFF. The CDR3 DNA is TGTGCCAGTAAGGTCGATGGGGGAGCTGAAGCTTTCTTT.

A note on this clone: An end of the junction differs from the germline gene, which may be a read error. The V gene is TRBV2, the J gene TRBJ2-7; D perhaps matches TRBD1 (6 bases). Per the germline V gene, CDR1 is SNHLY and CDR2 is FYNNEI. This CDR3 region has 12 residues. The CDR3 DNA follows: TGTGCCAGCAGTGGGATACCGGGACACCCTAAGTTC. This sequence encodes CASSGIPGHPKF.

With respect to this clone: A read error is possible here, since a much larger clone lies one base away. The V and J genes are TRBV6-1 and TRBJ2-3, with D maybe TRBD2 (5 bases). The CDR3 covers 14 residues. Germline V gene lookup returns CDR1 MNHNS and CDR2 SASEGT. Trimming removed 7 bases at V and 4 bases at J, with 15 bases between. The CDR3: CASTLDGVSDTQYF. CDR3 in DNA: TGTGCCAGCACCTTGGACGGGGTATCAGATACGCAGTATTTT.

The chain couples TRBV7-7 to TRBJ2-5, with TRBD1 as a possible D gene (6 bases). CDR3 size: 13 residues. In germline, CDR1 is SSHAT, CDR2 FNYEAQ (reference sequence). Trimming shortened V by 4 bases and J by 4 bases, and 10 bases separated the two germline ends. The CDR3 sequence: CASSSGHRETQYF. CDR3 coding DNA: TGTGCCAGCAGCTCGGGACACCGAGAGACCCAGTACTTC. The full variable domain, completed using reference TRBV7-7 and TRBJ2-5, is GAGVSQSPRYKVTKRGQDVTLRCDPISSHATLYWYQQALGQGPEFLTYFNYEAQPDKSGLPSDRFSAERPEGSISTLTIQRTEQRDSAMYRCASSSGHRETQYFGPGTRLLVL.

This chain uses TRBV7-9 with TRBJ2-7, with 11 nucleotides matching TRBD2. J was trimmed by 2 bases and V by 5 bases; bases with no gene match: 5. Per the germline V gene, CDR1 is SEHNR and CDR2 is FQNEAQ (reference sequence). This CDR3 has 15 residues. The CDR3 bases are TGTGCCAGCAGCGCGCTAGCGGGAGGAGCCTACGAGCAGTACTTC. Its protein is CASSALAGGAYEQYF.

This sequence joins TRBV19 and TRBJ1-5; D is uncertain. The V end was cut by 10 bases, the J end by 1 base, with 14 bases between. Germline loops: CDR1 LNHDA, CDR2 SQIVND (reference sequence). The CDR3 has 14 residues. For the CDR3, the DNA is TGTGCCACAAACCGAGGGCCGAGCAATCAGCCCCAGCATTTT. Protein product: CATNRGPSNQPQHF.

This chain connects TRBV4-1 to TRBJ1-5; D perhaps matches TRBD1 (5 bases). Per germline, CDR1 MGHRA and CDR2 YSYEKL. The germline V and J ends were trimmed by 0 bases and 4 bases, with 10 bases remaining between them. The CDR3 is made up of 15 amino acids. In DNA form, the CDR3 reads TGCGCCAGCAGCCAAGAGGGGGTAATAAATCAGCCCCAGCATTTT. Its translation is CASSQEGVINQPQHF.

This chain connects TRBV30 to TRBJ2-7; D might be TRBD2 (7 bases). The CDR3 length is 12 residues. Germline CDR1 is GTSNPN and CDR2 is SVGIG (reference sequence). V lost 0 bases and J lost 7, with 10 bases in between. The DNA for the CDR3 is TGTGCCTGGAGTGTAAGGGGGGGTGAGCAGTACTTC. Its protein product is CAWSVRGGEQYF.